The 14 T cell receptor beta chains in this list originate from one sample, sequenced in a study of shared clonotypes between healthy human individuals. TCRdb keeps only in-frame clones here, not all; method: immunoSEQ multiplex PCR. Among roughly 2.5 million clones listed, around 90% were seen once. Sequencing was done on a sample of naive CD4+ T cells sorted from blood. The subset was: CD45RA+ positively selected. These receptor sequences come from a man aged 18 to 30 in good health.

This chain uses TRBV4-3 with TRBJ2-2, with D uncertain. The CDR3 has 13 amino acids. The germline V gene encodes CDR1 LGHNA and CDR2 YSLEER. With 2 bases removed from V and 4 bases from J, the gap between germline ends came to 5 bases. The CDR3 sequence is CASSQSLTGELFF. The CDR3 region has the DNA TGCGCCAGCAGCCAAAGTCTCACCGGGGAGCTGTTTTTT.

This chain joins TRBV6-6 and TRBJ2-7; 9 bases line up with TRBD2. The length of the CDR3 is 15 residues. After removal of 5 bases from V and 5 bases from J, the junction contained 10 bases not matched to a gene. The germline V gene has CDR1 MNHNY and CDR2 SVGAGI (reference sequence). The CDR3 loop is CASSPVTSGGHEQYF. The CDR3 DNA sequence: TGTGCCAGCAGTCCAGTTACCAGCGGGGGGCACGAGCAGTACTTC.

The rearrangement uses TRBV19 and TRBJ2-5; 7 bases align to TRBD2. V lost 1 base and J lost 5; bases outside the gene matches: 7. This CDR3 region has 15 residues. CDR1 and CDR2 (germline): LNHDA, SQIVND (reference sequence). CDR3 sequence (DNA): TGTGCCAGTAGTATAGCCCTCACGGGGGGTGAGACCCAGTACTTC. Translated, it gives CASSIALTGGETQYF.

CDR3: CAWRTGGIHSGNTIYF. CDR3 DNA: TGTGCCTGGAGGACAGGGGGGATTCACTCTGGAAACACCATATATTTT. This chain uses TRBV30 with TRBJ1-3; TRBD1 matches at 9 bases. The junction had 6 bases not matched to a gene; V was cut back by 3 bases and J by 0 bases. The CDR3 is made up of 16 amino acids. CDR1 GTSNPN and CDR2 SVGIG come from the germline V gene (reference sequence).

This clone was seen once. The chain carries TRBV18 and TRBJ1-1, with a possible D match to TRBD1 (6 bases). V was pared by 6 bases and J by 5 bases, with 22 bases between. CDR3 length equals 16 residues. Germline V CDR1 and CDR2: KGHSH, LQKENI. CDR3 residues: CASSSLPAQGETEAFF. CDR3 nucleotide sequence: TGTGCCAGCTCGTCGCTCCCGGCACAGGGCGAGACTGAAGCTTTCTTT.

The count of this clone is one. V and J are TRBV2 and TRBJ2-2; 10 nucleotides line up with TRBD1. The ends lost 4 bases at V and 8 bases at J; junction bases unmatched: 4. Looked up from germline, CDR1 is SNHLY and CDR2 is FYNNEI. The CDR3 is 14 residues long. The CDR3 loop is CASSGQGAAGELFF. CDR3 sequence (DNA): TGTGCCAGCAGTGGACAGGGGGCAGCGGGGGAGCTGTTTTTT.

V usage is TRBV27 and J usage is TRBJ1-2; 12 bases align to TRBD1. CDR1 and CDR2 (germline): MNHEY, SMNVEV (reference sequence). This CDR3 spans 15 amino acids. Germline trimming cut 3 bases from V and 5 bases from J; bases unmatched to any gene: 4. The CDR3 nucleotides read TGTGCCAGCAGTTTGGGGACAGGGGGCTTATATGGCTACACCTTC. Translation gives CASSLGTGGLYGYTF.

This clone was seen once. For the CDR3, the DNA is TGTGCCAGCAGCCCTCGGACTAGCGGGGGGGTGAATGAGCAGTTCTTC. Residues: CASSPRTSGGVNEQFF. The genes are TRBV9 and TRBJ2-1, with 15 bases identical to TRBD2. The V and J ends lost 4 bases and 7 bases, in that order; junction bases with no gene match: 6. The CDR3 loop spans 16 amino acids. Germline V gives CDR1 SGDLS, CDR2 YYNGEE.

The gene calls are TRBV6-1 and TRBJ1-3; D gene ambiguous. The CDR3 is made up of 13 amino acids. The ends were cut back, 1 base at V and 3 bases at J, with 4 bases in the middle. The germline V gene has CDR1 MNHNS and CDR2 SASEGT. The CDR3 bases are TGTGCCAGCAGTGAAGACTTTGGAAACACCATATATTTT. Amino acid sequence: CASSEDFGNTIYF.

This sequence joins TRBV29-1 and TRBJ2-1, with 11 nucleotides matching TRBD2. The CDR3 is 18 amino acids. Trimming removed 3 bases from V and 4 bases from J; junction bases left unmatched: 14. CDR1 is SQVTM and CDR2 is ANQGSEA in the germline V gene. The CDR3 loop reads CSVEILEPSGRLYNEQFF. CDR3 DNA sequence: TGCAGCGTTGAGATCTTGGAACCTAGCGGGAGGCTATACAATGAGCAGTTCTTC.

The chain combines TRBV5-1 with TRBJ2-7, with D possibly being TRBD1 (5 bases). Trimming removed 2 bases from V and 4 bases from J, with 10 bases in between. Germline-derived CDR1 and CDR2 are SGHRS and YFSETQ. The CDR3 consists of 13 residues. CDR3 sequence reads: CASSLSTEYEQYF. The CDR3 region has the DNA TGCGCCAGCAGCTTATCGACAGAGTACGAGCAGTACTTC.

The rearrangement uses TRBV5-6 and TRBJ2-5; no reliable D call. Trimming cost V 5 bases and J 4 bases, with 9 bases left between them. The CDR3 is made up of 12 amino acids. Germline V gene lookup returns CDR1 SGHDT and CDR2 YYEEEE. CDR3 sequence: CASSRSPETQYF. CDR3 DNA: TGTGCCAGCAGTCGTTCCCCAGAGACCCAGTACTTC.

This chain connects TRBV5-4 to TRBJ1-2, with 8 nucleotides matching TRBD1. J gave up 6 bases and V 5 bases, and 6 bases lay outside the gene matches. Per the germline V gene, CDR1 is SGHNT and CDR2 is YYREEE (reference sequence). There are 13 residues in the CDR3. As DNA, the CDR3 is TGTGCCAGCAGTAAAGGACAGGGTGATGGCTACACCTTC. Its translation: CASSKGQGDGYTF.

The chain uses TRBV7-2 and TRBJ1-4; TRBD1 matches 10 bases. The germline V gene has CDR1 SGHTA and CDR2 FQGNSA. This CDR3 has 14 residues. With V trimmed by 3 bases and J by 7 bases, 2 bases remained unmatched. This CDR3 reads CASSLGQGLEKLFF. The CDR3 region has the DNA TGTGCCAGCAGCTTGGGACAGGGGCTTGAAAAACTGTTTTTT.